Presented here are 5 T cell receptor beta chains from one specimen sequenced in a study of T cells after yellow fever vaccination. TCRdb reprocessed the 5' RACE reads via MiXCR and lists one record per CDR3 protein. The sample lists tens of thousands of distinct CDR3 sequences; just under 8% were seen once. The sample in question was CD8+ T cells sorted from PBMCs, obtained on the day of the yellow fever booster vaccination. These receptors were taken from a man aged 25-45 years who received the YFV17D yellow fever vaccine.

This clonotype has a handful of counts. The rearrangement joins TRBV7-8 to TRBJ2-5; 9 nucleotides align to TRBD2. CDR3 length: 14 amino acids. Germline assignment: CDR1 SGHVS and CDR2 FQNEAQ. J gave up 4 bases and V 5 bases, and 5 bases lay outside the gene matches. The DNA for the CDR3 is TGTGCCAGCAGCCCTAGCGGGAAGGTAGAGACCCAGTACTTC. The encoded protein is CASSPSGKVETQYF.

This clonotype was seen a handful of times. The chain joins TRBV7-9 to TRBJ2-7; the D is unclear. The CDR3 is 16 residues long. V was shortened by 1 base and J by 0 bases, with 13 bases between the two germline ends. CDR1 SEHNR and CDR2 FQNEAQ come from the germline V gene (reference sequence). CDR3 in amino acids: CASSLGSYSISYEQYF. The CDR3 DNA sequence: TGTGCCAGCAGCTTAGGGTCGTACTCCATCTCCTACGAGCAGTACTTC.

The chain recombines TRBV7-9 with TRBJ2-7, with a weak D call TRBD2 (5 bases). Germline V CDR1 and CDR2: SEHNR, FQNEAQ (reference sequence). This CDR3 comprises 17 residues. The V end was cut by 5 bases, the J end by 0 bases, with 20 bases between. The CDR3 sequence is CASSPPHRTLNSYEQYF. The CDR3 nucleotides read TGTGCCAGCAGCCCCCCCCACCGGACTCTTAACTCCTACGAGCAGTACTTC.

The chain carries TRBV6-2 or TRBV6-3 and TRBJ2-1, with a weak D call TRBD1 (5 bases). The CDR3 is 16 residues long. Looked up from germline, CDR1 is MNHEY and CDR2 is SVGEGT. Trimming took off 5 bases at V and 3 bases at J, with 17 bases between the two ends. CDR3 in DNA: TGTGCCAGCAGTACCAGGAGAGACAGCTACTACAATGAGCAGTTCTTC. The encoded protein is CASSTRRDSYYNEQFF.

This clonotype has at least ten counts. V and J are TRBV6-5 and TRBJ2-3; maybe TRBD2 (6 bases). The CDR3 runs to 15 residues. Germline CDR1 and CDR2: MNHEY and SVGAGI. The ends were cut back, 2 bases at V and 4 bases at J, with 13 bases in the middle. CDR3 sequence (DNA): TGTGCCAGCAGTTACCTGGGCGGGACTCCAGATACGCAGTATTTT. Translation gives CASSYLGGTPDTQYF.